Listed below are T cell receptor beta chains from one sample, sequenced in a study of cytomegalovirus exposure and HLA in healthy donors. The protocol was immunoSEQ multiplex PCR, while the TCRdb copy is restricted to in-frame clones and leaves out a portion. Of under 70,000 clones in the sample, 65% to 70% were seen once. Sequencing was performed on PBMCs. Source of these receptors: a woman younger than 45 in good health and CMV-seronegative. The CDR3 runs from the conserved cysteine through the conserved F or W. The D gene is left open where the match is weak. Part of the rows lack a size; the others show once, few, many or a class for expanded clones.

clone size: -; V gene: TRBV28; J gene: TRBJ2-7; D gene: TRBD2; CDR3 protein: CASSLRTSGVLGEQYF; CDR3 DNA: TGTGCCAGCAGTTTAAGGACTAGCGGGGTCCTCGGGGAGCAGTACTTC
clone size: -; V gene: TRBV2; J gene: TRBJ2-1; D gene: TRBD1; CDR3 protein: CASSPGTGWDEQFF; CDR3 DNA: TGTGCCAGCAGTCCCGGGACAGGGTGGGATGAGCAGTTCTTC
clone size: medium-sized; V gene: TRBV30; J gene: TRBJ1-1; D gene: -; CDR3 protein: CAWSAGVATEAFF; CDR3 DNA: TGTGCCTGGAGTGCAGGGGTTGCCACTGAAGCTTTCTTT
clone size: few; V gene: TRBV7-3; J gene: TRBJ2-1; D gene: TRBD2; CDR3 protein: CASSLTAAGGLSISDEQFF; CDR3 DNA: TGTGCCAGCAGCTTAACGGCAGCGGGGGGGCTATCGATATCCGATGAGCAGTTCTTC
clone size: -; V gene: TRBV5-4; J gene: TRBJ2-1; D gene: TRBD1; CDR3 protein: CASGTGGTSSYNEQFF; CDR3 DNA: TGTGCCAGTGGGACAGGGGGGACCAGCTCCTACAATGAGCAGTTCTTC
clone size: -; V gene: TRBV11-2; J gene: TRBJ1-1; D gene: -; CDR3 protein: CASSRDRTLNTEAFF; CDR3 DNA: TGTGCCAGCAGCCGAGACAGGACTCTGAACACTGAAGCTTTCTTT
clone size: few; V gene: TRBV6-6; J gene: TRBJ2-7; D gene: TRBD2; CDR3 protein: CASSTSGGTGEQYF; CDR3 DNA: TGTGCCAGCAGTACTAGCGGGGGGACGGGCGAGCAGTACTTC
clone size: -; V gene: TRBV11-3; J gene: TRBJ2-7; D gene: -; CDR3 protein: CASSFGIPPYEQYF; CDR3 DNA: TGTGCCAGCAGCTTCGGGATTCCTCCCTACGAGCAGTACTTC
clone size: -; V gene: TRBV2; J gene: TRBJ2-2; D gene: TRBD1; CDR3 protein: CASSSGQGRTGELFF; CDR3 DNA: TGTGCCAGCAGTTCCGGACAGGGGAGGACCGGGGAGCTGTTTTTT
clone size: few; V gene: TRBV6-5; J gene: TRBJ2-7; D gene: TRBD1; CDR3 protein: CASRIGTGGYEQYF; CDR3 DNA: TGTGCCAGCAGGATCGGGACAGGGGGCTACGAGCAGTACTTC
clone size: -; V gene: TRBV4-2; J gene: TRBJ1-6; D gene: -; CDR3 protein: CASSLGGRGNSPLHF; CDR3 DNA: TGTGCCAGCAGCTTGGGCGGCAGGGGCAATTCACCCCTCCACTTT
clone size: -; V gene: TRBV19; J gene: TRBJ2-5; D gene: -; CDR3 protein: CASSTQQHRKTQYF; CDR3 DNA: TGTGCCAGTAGTACCCAACAGCACCGGAAGACCCAGTACTTC
clone size: -; V gene: TRBV5-1; J gene: TRBJ2-5; D gene: -; CDR3 protein: CASSLFTGGEETQYF; CDR3 DNA: TGCGCCAGCAGCTTGTTCACCGGGGGAGAAGAGACCCAGTACTTC
clone size: -; V gene: TRBV2; J gene: TRBJ2-7; D gene: -; CDR3 protein: CVSKQKTAYEQYF; CDR3 DNA: TGTGTTAGCAAGCAGAAGACGGCATACGAGCAGTACTTC
clone size: -; V gene: TRBV19; J gene: TRBJ1-4; D gene: -; CDR3 protein: CASSLPGLINEKLFF; CDR3 DNA: TGTGCCAGTAGTCTCCCGGGACTGATTAATGAAAAACTGTTTTTT
clone size: few; V gene: TRBV6-1; J gene: TRBJ2-5; D gene: -; CDR3 protein: CASSMRGEETQYF; CDR3 DNA: TGTGCCAGCTCTATGCGGGGCGAGGAGACCCAGTACTTC
clone size: medium-sized; V gene: TRBV6-1; J gene: TRBJ1-3; D gene: -; CDR3 protein: CASHSSGNTIYF; CDR3 DNA: TGTGCCAGCCACAGCTCTGGAAACACCATATATTTT
clone size: once; V gene: TRBV10-3; J gene: TRBJ2-7; D gene: -; CDR3 protein: CAIRGGYEQYF; CDR3 DNA: TGTGCCATCAGAGGGGGCTACGAGCAGTACTTC
clone size: -; V gene: TRBV11-2; J gene: TRBJ2-5; D gene: TRBD2; CDR3 protein: CASSTGRREGETQYF; CDR3 DNA: TGTGCCAGCAGCACGGGACGCCGGGAGGGAGAGACCCAGTACTTC
clone size: -; V gene: TRBV5-6; J gene: TRBJ1-2; D gene: TRBD1; CDR3 protein: CASSLRTGVFYGYTF; CDR3 DNA: TGTGCCAGCAGCTTGAGGACAGGGGTCTTCTATGGCTACACCTTC
clone size: -; V gene: TRBV2; J gene: TRBJ2-7; D gene: TRBD1; CDR3 protein: CASTEGQGNYEQYF; CDR3 DNA: TGTGCCAGCACCGAAGGACAGGGAAACTACGAGCAGTACTTC
clone size: -; V gene: TRBV5-1; J gene: TRBJ2-4; D gene: -; CDR3 protein: CASSLTTAENIQYF; CDR3 DNA: TGCGCCAGCAGCTTGACCACGGCGGAAAACATTCAGTACTTC
clone size: once; V gene: TRBV30; J gene: TRBJ2-3; D gene: TRBD2; CDR3 protein: CAWRAGAVNTQYF; CDR3 DNA: TGTGCCTGGAGAGCGGGGGCGGTGAATACGCAGTATTTT
clone size: -; V gene: TRBV27; J gene: TRBJ2-7; D gene: -; CDR3 protein: CASSPRQNLYEQYF; CDR3 DNA: TGTGCCAGCAGTCCTAGACAGAACCTCTACGAGCAGTACTTC
clone size: -; V gene: TRBV6-6; J gene: TRBJ2-7; D gene: -; CDR3 protein: CASSYLEGGNSYEQYF; CDR3 DNA: TGTGCCAGCAGTTACCTCGAGGGGGGGAACTCCTACGAGCAGTACTTC
clone size: -; V gene: TRBV2; J gene: TRBJ2-6; D gene: TRBD2; CDR3 protein: CASSGARGGGSGANVLTF; CDR3 DNA: TGTGCCAGCAGTGGAGCTCGCGGGGGTGGTTCTGGGGCCAACGTCCTGACTTTC
clone size: -; V gene: TRBV7-3; J gene: TRBJ2-1; D gene: -; CDR3 protein: CASSLGGGLYNEQFF; CDR3 DNA: TGTGCCAGCAGCTTAGGCGGGGGCCTCTACAATGAGCAGTTCTTC
clone size: few; V gene: TRBV5-1; J gene: TRBJ2-5; D gene: TRBD1; CDR3 protein: CASSITGQGETQYF; CDR3 DNA: TGCGCCAGCAGCATTACGGGACAGGGAGAGACCCAGTACTTC
clone size: -; V gene: TRBV7-2; J gene: TRBJ1-1; D gene: -; CDR3 protein: CASSRGQPNTEAFF; CDR3 DNA: TGTGCCAGCAGCCGAGGACAGCCGAACACTGAAGCTTTCTTT
clone size: -; V gene: TRBV9; J gene: TRBJ1-4; D gene: -; CDR3 protein: CASSVQANNEKLFF; CDR3 DNA: TGTGCCAGCAGCGTCCAGGCGAATAATGAAAAACTGTTTTTT
clone size: -; V gene: TRBV6-1; J gene: TRBJ1-5; D gene: TRBD1; CDR3 protein: CASTPGLGTGPQHF; CDR3 DNA: TGTGCCAGCACCCCAGGGCTGGGGACAGGGCCCCAGCATTTT
clone size: -; V gene: TRBV11-1; J gene: TRBJ2-5; D gene: TRBD2; CDR3 protein: CASSRDGRGAQETQYF; CDR3 DNA: TGTGCCAGCAGTCGTGATGGGCGGGGGGCGCAAGAGACCCAGTACTTC
clone size: -; V gene: TRBV11-3; J gene: TRBJ2-2; D gene: TRBD2; CDR3 protein: CASSPSSGVTGELFF; CDR3 DNA: TGTGCCAGCAGCCCGTCTAGCGGGGTCACCGGGGAGCTGTTTTTT
clone size: -; V gene: TRBV9; J gene: TRBJ2-7; D gene: -; CDR3 protein: CASSFLGQGDSEQYF; CDR3 DNA: TGTGCCAGCAGCTTCCTCGGGCAGGGCGACAGCGAGCAGTACTTC
clone size: -; V gene: TRBV20-1; J gene: TRBJ2-3; D gene: -; CDR3 protein: CSASPDTQYF; CDR3 DNA: TGCAGTGCTAGCCCGGATACGCAGTATTTT
clone size: -; V gene: TRBV2; J gene: TRBJ1-4; D gene: TRBD1; CDR3 protein: CASSAKRGTDEKLFF; CDR3 DNA: TGTGCCAGTAGTGCGAAGAGGGGGACAGACGAAAAACTGTTTTTT
clone size: medium-sized; V gene: TRBV20-1; J gene: TRBJ1-1; D gene: -; CDR3 protein: CSALGVTEAFF; CDR3 DNA: TGCAGTGCTCTAGGGGTCACTGAAGCTTTCTTT
clone size: -; V gene: TRBV29-1; J gene: TRBJ2-3; D gene: TRBD1; CDR3 protein: CSVERELTGGDTHTPYF; CDR3 DNA: TGCAGCGTTGAAAGGGAACTGACAGGGGGAGACACACATACGCCGTATTTT
clone size: few; V gene: TRBV6-1; J gene: TRBJ1-5; D gene: -; CDR3 protein: CATSGGRSNQPQHF; CDR3 DNA: TGTGCCACCTCGGGGGGCAGGAGCAATCAGCCCCAGCATTTT
clone size: -; V gene: TRBV21-1; J gene: TRBJ1-3; D gene: -; CDR3 protein: CASSKFPTSGNTIYF; CDR3 DNA: TGTGCCAGCAGCAAATTTCCGACATCTGGAAACACCATATATTTT
clone size: -; V gene: TRBV13; J gene: TRBJ1-5; D gene: -; CDR3 protein: CASKRGNSNQPQHF; CDR3 DNA: TGTGCCAGCAAGCGGGGGAATAGCAATCAGCCCCAGCATTTT
clone size: -; V gene: TRBV19; J gene: TRBJ1-4; D gene: -; CDR3 protein: CASSRSQGGGEKLFF; CDR3 DNA: TGTGCCAGTAGCCGATCACAGGGTGGTGGCGAAAAACTGTTTTTT
clone size: -; V gene: TRBV28; J gene: TRBJ2-7; D gene: TRBD1; CDR3 protein: CASSTIWTGPYEQYF; CDR3 DNA: TGTGCCAGCAGTACGATTTGGACAGGCCCCTACGAGCAGTACTTC
clone size: -; V gene: TRBV6-5; J gene: TRBJ1-2; D gene: -; CDR3 protein: CASSPSGGGYGYTF; CDR3 DNA: TGTGCCAGCAGTCCCTCCGGGGGGGGCTACGGCTACACCTTC
clone size: -; V gene: TRBV11-3; J gene: TRBJ1-2; D gene: TRBD1; CDR3 protein: CASSLDGTGFNYGYTF; CDR3 DNA: TGTGCCAGCAGCTTAGATGGGACAGGGTTTAACTATGGCTACACCTTC
clone size: few; V gene: TRBV19; J gene: TRBJ1-2; D gene: -; CDR3 protein: CASRDSFNYGYTF; CDR3 DNA: TGTGCCAGTAGGGACAGTTTCAACTATGGCTACACCTTC
clone size: -; V gene: TRBV19; J gene: TRBJ2-3; D gene: -; CDR3 protein: CASSSQRGDTQYF; CDR3 DNA: TGTGCCAGTAGTTCACAAAGGGGGGATACGCAGTATTTT
clone size: -; V gene: TRBV5-4; J gene: TRBJ2-3; D gene: TRBD2; CDR3 protein: CASSRASGGTTDTQYF; CDR3 DNA: TGTGCCAGCAGCCGCGCTAGCGGGGGAACCACAGATACGCAGTATTTT
clone size: few; V gene: TRBV27; J gene: TRBJ1-2; D gene: TRBD1; CDR3 protein: CASRSSGQGGGYTF; CDR3 DNA: TGTGCCAGCAGATCCTCAGGACAGGGAGGAGGCTACACCTTC
clone size: -; V gene: TRBV4-3; J gene: TRBJ1-5; D gene: -; CDR3 protein: CASSQDGGLGNQPQHF; CDR3 DNA: TGCGCCAGCAGCCAAGACGGGGGGCTTGGCAATCAGCCCCAGCATTTT
clone size: -; V gene: TRBV9; J gene: TRBJ2-2; D gene: -; CDR3 protein: CASSVGQTVLTGELFF; CDR3 DNA: TGTGCCAGCAGCGTAGGTCAGACTGTCCTAACCGGGGAGCTGTTTTTT
clone size: few; V gene: TRBV7-8; J gene: TRBJ2-1; D gene: -; CDR3 protein: CASSLGTQGRQFF; CDR3 DNA: TGTGCCAGCAGCTTAGGGACCCAGGGCCGGCAGTTCTTC
clone size: -; V gene: TRBV28; J gene: TRBJ2-1; D gene: TRBD2; CDR3 protein: CASSFSGGADEQFF; CDR3 DNA: TGTGCCAGCAGTTTCAGCGGGGGGGCTGATGAGCAGTTCTTC
clone size: -; V gene: TRBV15; J gene: TRBJ1-4; D gene: -; CDR3 protein: CATSRAGWGEAEKLFF; CDR3 DNA: TGTGCCACCAGCAGAGCGGGTTGGGGGGAGGCGGAAAAACTGTTTTTT
clone size: -; V gene: TRBV5-4; J gene: TRBJ2-5; D gene: TRBD2; CDR3 protein: CASSFSGGVETQYF; CDR3 DNA: TGTGCCAGCAGCTTTTCGGGGGGGGTGGAGACCCAGTACTTC
clone size: -; V gene: TRBV10-1; J gene: TRBJ2-1; D gene: TRBD2; CDR3 protein: CASTPGTSKNNEQFF; CDR3 DNA: TGCGCCAGCACTCCCGGGACTAGCAAAAACAATGAGCAGTTCTTC